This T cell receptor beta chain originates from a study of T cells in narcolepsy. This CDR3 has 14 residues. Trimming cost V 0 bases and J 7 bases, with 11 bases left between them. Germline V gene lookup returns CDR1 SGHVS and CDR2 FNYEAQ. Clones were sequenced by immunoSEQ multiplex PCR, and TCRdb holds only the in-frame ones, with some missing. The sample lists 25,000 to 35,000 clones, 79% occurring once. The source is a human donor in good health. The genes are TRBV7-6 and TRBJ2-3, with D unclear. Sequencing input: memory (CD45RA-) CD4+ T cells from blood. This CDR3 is CASSLATASNTQYF. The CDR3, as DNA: TGTGCCAGCAGCTTAGCTACCGCATCAAATACGCAGTATTTT.